This TCR beta chain was documented in a study of spatial heterogeneity in lung cancer. About the study: Sequence detection consistently recorded a greater number of beta-chain than alpha-chain sequences. The mean occurrence of each unique TCR and UMI combination in raw reads exceeded eight. Whole-study findings and limits: Resection blood, more than follow-up blood, showed ubiquitous expanded tumor TCRs.

The germline V gene has CDR1 SGHVS and CDR2 FNYEAQ. V was clipped by 3 bases and J by 4 bases; unmatched bases: 4. The CDR3 length is 16 residues. This clonotype showed up many times. Its antigen is unidentified. TCRdb independently ran MiXCR on the 5' RACE reads; one entry per CDR3 protein. The sample lists some 11,000 distinct CDR3 sequences; roughly 13% were seen once. Described time point: sample taken at primary tumor resection. In each case, whole RNA from tumor, nontumor lung or frozen PBMC was sequenced unsorted. Donation came from roughly 72 patients with untreated early-stage non-small cell lung cancer.

This clonotype originated in a female donor with early-stage non-small cell lung cancer. The V gene is TRBV7-6, the J gene TRBJ2-2; 11 bases agree with TRBD2. The sample was PBMCs, taken at surgery. CDR3 bases: TGTGCCAGCAGCTTCCAGACTAGCGGGGTCACCGGGGAGCTGTTTTTT. This translates into CASSFQTSGVTGELFF.